One sample yielded the 25 T cell receptor beta chains listed below, sequenced in a study of shared clonotypes between healthy human individuals. The table came from immunoSEQ multiplex PCR; TCRdb's copy has only in-frame clones and leaves some out. Of almost 700,000 clones listed, about 91% are singletons. Only CD45RO-negative cells positively selected for CCR7 counted as naive CD8 cells, so terminally differentiated effector memory CD45RA+ cells were excluded. The sequencing sample was made of naive CD8+ T cells sorted from blood. The receptor source for this set is a man aged 25 to 40 in good health.

The CDR3 nucleotides are TGTGCCAGCAGCAGTAGGCCGTTCCCACAAAGTCGGGCCAACGTCCTGACTTTC. Amino acids: CASSSRPFPQSRANVLTF. V is TRBV7-8 and J is TRBJ2-6; D not resolved. V dropped 5 bases and J dropped 5 bases, with 22 bases sitting between them. The CDR3 has 18 residues. CDR1 and CDR2 from the germline V gene are SGHVS and FQNEAQ.

This chain connects TRBV9 to TRBJ2-7, with D possibly TRBD2 on 5 matching bases. Between the trimmed V and J ends, which lost 3 bases and 3 bases, there was a span of 13 bases. The CDR3 has 14 residues. From germline, CDR1 is SGDLS and CDR2 YYNGEE. The CDR3 bases are TGTGCCAGCAGCGCCGGGGTTGTGGACTACGAGCAGTACTTC. This codes for CASSAGVVDYEQYF. The full variable domain, with the rest looked up from reference TRBV9 and TRBJ2-7, is DSGVTQTPKHLITATGQRVTLRCSPRSGDLSVYWYQQSLDQGLQFLIQYYNGEERAKGNILERFSAQQFPDLHSELNLSSLELGDSALYFCASSAGVVDYEQYFGPGTRLTVT.

Of note for this clone: The sample contains more than one DNA sequence encoding this CDR3. The chain joins TRBV27 to TRBJ2-3, with 7 bases identical to TRBD2. CDR3 length equals 14 residues. Germline V gene lookup returns CDR1 MNHEY and CDR2 SMNVEV (reference sequence). The V segment lost 3 bases and the J segment 2 bases; nucleotides outside the gene matches: 2. This CDR3 is CASSLLADTDTQYF. The DNA of the CDR3 is TGTGCCAGCAGTTTGCTAGCGGACACAGATACGCAGTATTTT.

The V and J genes are TRBV5-1 and TRBJ2-3; D possibly uses TRBD1 or TRBD2 (6 bases each). In germline, CDR1 is SGHRS, CDR2 YFSETQ. This CDR3 contains 16 residues. The ends were cut back, 4 bases at V and 2 bases at J, with 17 bases in the middle. The CDR3: CASSPAGHTLTDTQYF. Written as DNA, the CDR3 is TGCGCCAGCAGCCCCGCGGGACACACTCTCACAGATACGCAGTATTTT.

The gene calls are TRBV4-2 and TRBJ2-3; D uncertain. There are 15 residues in the CDR3. Trimming cost V 0 bases and J 2 bases, with 9 bases left between them. Germline V lookup: CDR1 LGHNA, CDR2 YNFKEQ. In DNA, the CDR3 is TGTGCCAGCAGCCAAGATCTTCGTCACACAGATACGCAGTATTTT. The encoded protein is CASSQDLRHTDTQYF.

V usage is TRBV9 and J usage is TRBJ1-2; D unresolved. CDR3 length: 12 amino acids. With 2 bases removed from V and 5 bases from J, the gap between germline ends came to 7 bases. CDR1 is SGDLS and CDR2 is YYNGEE in the germline V gene. The DNA of the CDR3 is TGTGCCAGCAGCGTGGTCGGGTATGGCTACACCTTC. Its translation is CASSVVGYGYTF.

For the CDR3, the DNA is TGCGCCAGCAGCTTGGGTTCCAGCGGGAGCGGCTACGAGCAGTACTTC. It is translated as CASSLGSSGSGYEQYF. This chain connects TRBV5-1 to TRBJ2-7, with 8 bases fitting TRBD2. Germline V gene data show CDR1 as SGHRS and CDR2 as YFSETQ. The J segment lost 3 bases and the V segment lost 0 bases, leaving 8 bases of the junction unmatched. This CDR3 is built from 16 residues.

CDR3 nucleotide sequence: TGCAGCGTTGAGGGATCATCCGCAGGGTACCAAGAGACCCAGTACTTC. It is translated as CSVEGSSAGYQETQYF. V is TRBV29-1 and J is TRBJ2-5, with TRBD1 as a possible D gene (5 bases). Trimming left V 3 bases short and J 0 bases short, with 17 bases between. The CDR3 has 16 residues. The germline gives CDR1 SQVTM, CDR2 ANQGSEA.

The gene calls are TRBV27 and TRBJ1-4; tentatively, D is TRBD1 (5 bases). From germline, CDR1 is MNHEY and CDR2 SMNVEV (reference sequence). Trimming removed 6 bases at V and 5 bases at J, with 16 bases between. This CDR3 is 15 amino acids long. CDR3 in DNA: TGTGCCAGCAGCCCGTTCGCAGGGATAAATGAAAAACTGTTTTTT. Protein product: CASSPFAGINEKLFF.

V is TRBV11-2 and J is TRBJ2-7; D unresolved. The CDR3 is made up of 14 amino acids. From germline, CDR1 is SGHAT and CDR2 FQNNGV. Trimming stripped 1 base from V and 1 base from J, with 8 bases between. The CDR3 here is CASSLAGWSYEQYF. The CDR3 DNA is TGTGCCAGCAGCTTAGCGGGTTGGTCCTACGAGCAGTACTTC.

For this clone: Other DNA sequences in this specimen translate into the identical CDR3. This rearrangement joins TRBV7-6 to TRBJ2-7; a possible D gene is TRBD1 (5 bases). Trimming took 1 base from V and 6 from J, leaving 10 bases between them. The CDR3 has 13 amino acids. Per the germline V gene, CDR1 is SGHVS and CDR2 is FNYEAQ. In DNA form, the CDR3 reads TGTGCCAGCAGCTTAGGAACAGGTTCCGAGCAGTACTTC. Protein product: CASSLGTGSEQYF.

The chain carries TRBV7-9 and TRBJ2-7; 7 nucleotides align to TRBD2. Trimming removed 4 bases from V and 3 bases from J; junction bases left unmatched: 3. Per the germline V gene, CDR1 is SEHNR and CDR2 is FQNEAQ (reference sequence). The CDR3 totals 13 residues. CDR3 bases: TGTGCCAGCAGCTCTAGCGGTCGCTACGAGCAGTACTTC. Translation gives CASSSSGRYEQYF.

The genes are TRBV19 and TRBJ2-1; maybe TRBD2 (6 bases). V was cut by 3 bases and J by 2 bases, with 11 bases left in between. There are 15 residues in the CDR3. Germline loops: CDR1 LNHDA, CDR2 SQIVND (reference sequence). Here the CDR3 DNA reads TGTGCCAGTAGTATCGGCGGGACGGCCTACAATGAGCAGTTCTTC. Translated: CASSIGGTAYNEQFF.

This chain uses TRBV29-1 with TRBJ2-7; weak D call: TRBD1 (5 bases). This CDR3 is 13 amino acids long. The ends were cut back, 2 bases at V and 4 bases at J, with 12 bases in the middle. Germline CDR1 SQVTM, CDR2 ANQGSEA. The chain's CDR3 is CSVEIPGWYEQYF. In DNA form, the CDR3 reads TGCAGCGTTGAAATTCCAGGGTGGTACGAGCAGTACTTC.

J is TRBJ2-4 and V is TRBV7-9, with D uncertain. This CDR3 region has 15 residues. The V end lost 4 bases, the J end lost 3 bases, and 13 bases lay between the germline ends. Per germline, CDR1 SEHNR and CDR2 FQNEAQ (reference sequence). In DNA form, the CDR3 reads TGTGCCAGCAGCTCAATATCAGTGCTCAAAAACATTCAGTACTTC. This gives the protein CASSSISVLKNIQYF.

About this clone: A read error may produce the germline difference seen at one junction end. The chain combines TRBV6-5 with TRBJ2-7, with D possibly TRBD2 on 6 matching bases. The germline V gene encodes CDR1 MNHEY and CDR2 SVGAGI. CDR3 length equals 13 residues. CDR3 region: CASSSEGSYGQYF. The CDR3, as DNA: TGTGCCAGCAGTTCGGAGGGTTCCTACGGGCAGTACTTC.

The gene calls are TRBV29-1 and TRBJ2-3, with 7 nucleotides matching TRBD1. CDR3 length: 15 amino acids. The trim removed 3 bases at V and 3 bases at J, leaving 9 bases unmatched. Germline loops: CDR1 SQVTM, CDR2 ANQGSEA. The CDR3 spells CSVEIGQDKTDTQYF. The DNA for the CDR3 is TGCAGCGTTGAGATCGGACAGGATAAAACAGATACGCAGTATTTT.

The rearrangement uses TRBV28 and TRBJ2-1; TRBD1 agrees at 8 bases. J gave up 6 bases and V 6 bases, and 16 bases lay outside the gene matches. The CDR3 totals 17 residues. CDR1 MDHEN and CDR2 SYDVKM come from the germline V gene. The CDR3 here is CASRHDQGAYSSNEQFF. DNA for the CDR3: TGTGCCAGCAGGCACGACCAGGGGGCCTATTCTTCCAATGAGCAGTTCTTC. Complete variable domain (other parts from reference TRBV28 and TRBJ2-1): DVKVTQSSRYLVKRTGEKVFLECVQDMDHENMFWYRQDPGLGLRLIYFSYDVKMKEKGDIPEGYSVSREKKERFSLILESASTNQTSMYLCASRHDQGAYSSNEQFFGPGTRLTVL.

The chain uses TRBV4-1 and TRBJ1-1; no clear D. This CDR3 spans 16 amino acids. Germline V gene sequence: CDR1 MGHRA, CDR2 YSYEKL. The V end was cut by 4 bases, the J end by 5 bases, with 20 bases between. The CDR3 region is CASSLKVVEAVTEAFF. The CDR3 region has the DNA TGCGCCAGCAGCCTAAAAGTTGTCGAGGCCGTGACTGAAGCTTTCTTT.

Concerning this clone itself: This CDR3 is also generated by other DNA sequences in the sample. This chain connects TRBV9 to TRBJ2-3, with 10 bases aligning to TRBD2. The CDR3 spans 15 residues. Per germline, CDR1 SGDLS and CDR2 YYNGEE. Trimming cost V 4 bases and J 0 bases; bases outside gene matches: 2. CDR3: CASSPLAGSTDTQYF. The CDR3 DNA follows: TGTGCCAGCAGCCCACTAGCGGGGAGCACAGATACGCAGTATTTT.

The J gene is TRBJ2-3, the V gene TRBV27; perhaps TRBD2 as D (6 bases). The CDR3 has 15 amino acids. Germline-derived CDR1 and CDR2 are MNHEY and SMNVEV (reference sequence). The V gene lost 2 bases and the J gene lost 5 bases, with 14 bases spanning the gap. The CDR3: CASSLAGPRRDTQYF. The CDR3, as DNA: TGTGCCAGCAGTTTAGCGGGACCAAGGAGAGATACGCAGTATTTT.

The V call is TRBV5-8, the J call TRBJ2-7, with D hard to call. The CDR3 is made up of 16 amino acids. CDR1 and CDR2 from the germline V gene are SGHTS and YDEGEE. The V and J ends lost 5 bases and 2 bases respectively, with 20 bases between them. The CDR3 spells CASRNALGIVPYEQYF. CDR3 DNA: TGTGCCAGCAGAAACGCTTTGGGGATAGTTCCCTACGAGCAGTACTTC.

This chain connects TRBV7-9 to TRBJ1-2; unclear D gene. CDR3 length: 16 residues. V was trimmed by 1 base and J by 4 bases, leaving 16 bases between them. CDR1 and CDR2 from the germline V gene are SEHNR and FQNEAQ (reference sequence). CDR3 sequence (DNA): TGTGCCAGCAGCTTAGGTCCTAGGAGTGGATTCTATGGCTACACCTTC. This translates into CASSLGPRSGFYGYTF.

The chain joins TRBV18 to TRBJ2-7; 7 nucleotides align to TRBD1. The CDR3 contains 16 residues. Looked up from germline, CDR1 is KGHSH and CDR2 is LQKENI. V was pared by 3 bases and J by 2 bases, with 10 bases of the junction left unmatched. The CDR3 DNA reads TGTGCCAGCTCACCGGGACAGAACTCGATAACCTACGAGCAGTACTTC. This codes for CASSPGQNSITYEQYF.

Only one count was recorded for this clone. The chain carries TRBV4-1 and TRBJ2-5; TRBD1 agrees at 9 bases. In germline, CDR1 is MGHRA, CDR2 YSYEKL. This CDR3 comprises 14 residues. With V trimmed by 9 bases and J by 2 bases, 7 bases remained unmatched. The CDR3 DNA follows: TGCGCCAGTACCGGGACAGGGCCGCAAGAGACCCAGTACTTC. Amino acid sequence: CASTGTGPQETQYF.